This TCR beta chain was identified during a study of shared clonotypes between healthy human individuals. Study-level background: CD4 naive cells filled three plates per donor, CD4 memory three, CD8 naive two and CD8 memory one. Study conclusions and caveats: It was only blood that was sampled, and tissue repertoires likely differ.

With 0 bases clipped from V and 5 bases from J, the junction kept 8 bases outside the gene matches. CDR3 length equals 17 residues. Looked up from germline, CDR1 is SGHAT and CDR2 is FQNNGV. It was CD45RO-negative cells, positively selected for CCR7, that made up naive CD8 cells, with terminally differentiated effector memory CD45RA+ cells excluded. TCRdb's copy holds only in-frame clones and misses some; the assay was immunoSEQ multiplex PCR. Altogether approximately 1.9 million clones are present, 93% being singletons, with the ten largest covering around 1.7%. The table lists this clone with a count of one. The antigen is unknown.

This chain connects TRBV11-2 to TRBJ2-5; 11 bases map to TRBD2. The sample consisted of naive CD8+ T cells from PBMCs. This TCR derives from a young man in good health. Some clones in this sample may be carry-over from other donors' samples. The CDR3 protein is CASSLDPSGRWGETQYF. Written as DNA, the CDR3 is TGTGCCAGCAGCTTAGACCCTAGCGGGAGGTGGGGTGAGACCCAGTACTTC.